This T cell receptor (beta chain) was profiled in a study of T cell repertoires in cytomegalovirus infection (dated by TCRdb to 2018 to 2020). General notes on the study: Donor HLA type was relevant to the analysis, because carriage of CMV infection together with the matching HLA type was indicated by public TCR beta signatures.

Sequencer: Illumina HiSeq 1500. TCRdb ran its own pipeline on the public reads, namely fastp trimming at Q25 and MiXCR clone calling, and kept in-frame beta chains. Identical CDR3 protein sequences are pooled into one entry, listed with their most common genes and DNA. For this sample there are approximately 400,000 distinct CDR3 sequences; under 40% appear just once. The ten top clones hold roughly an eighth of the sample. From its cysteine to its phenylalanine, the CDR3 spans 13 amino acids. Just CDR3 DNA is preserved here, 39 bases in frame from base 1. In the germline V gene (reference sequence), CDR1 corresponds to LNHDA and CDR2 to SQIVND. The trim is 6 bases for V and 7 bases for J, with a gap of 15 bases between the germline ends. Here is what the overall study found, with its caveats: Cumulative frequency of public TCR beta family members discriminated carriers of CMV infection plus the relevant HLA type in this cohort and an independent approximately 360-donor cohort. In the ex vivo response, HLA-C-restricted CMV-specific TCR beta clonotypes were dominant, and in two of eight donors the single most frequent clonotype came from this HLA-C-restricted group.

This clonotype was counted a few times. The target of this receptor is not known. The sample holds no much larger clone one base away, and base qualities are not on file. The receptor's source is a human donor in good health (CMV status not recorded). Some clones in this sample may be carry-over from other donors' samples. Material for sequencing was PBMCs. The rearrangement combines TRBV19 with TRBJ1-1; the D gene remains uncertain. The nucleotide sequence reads TGTGCCAGTAGATCGTGGTCAATCGGTGAAGCTTTCTTT. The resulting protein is CASRSWSIGEAFF.